This T cell receptor beta chain was sequenced during a study of regulatory T cells in long-lasting Graves disease. Notes on the study in general: Whereas approximately 950 public clonotypes were shared by new patients, persistent patients shared more, at some 3,000.

This clonotype was detected only a few times. As yet, its antigen is unknown. Researchers made TCR beta libraries by using iRepertoire HTBI primers and running Arm-PCR on CDR3 regions. MiXCR, run by TCRdb on the multiplex PCR reads, gives a single entry per CDR3 protein. The sample contains roughly 400,000 distinct CDR3 sequences, over 14% of which appear only once. Time point of the sample: newly diagnosed GD, antithyroid drugs for less than 3 months. Generation of the TCR library employed RNA extracted from PBMCs. The germline CDR1 and CDR2 sequences are MNHEY and SVGEGT. CDR3 size: 14 residues. The germline V and J ends were trimmed by 5 bases and 1 base, with 11 bases remaining between them. This same sample was also part of a study on T cells in Graves' hyperthyroidism and ophthalmopathy. As reported in that work: Patients aged 18 to 65 had newly diagnosed hyperthyroidism lasting under 2 months.

The sequenced sample was peripheral blood mononuclear cells (PBMCs), obtained at new diagnosis, from a patient treated with antithyroid drugs. The rearrangement links TRBV6-2 or TRBV6-3 to TRBJ1-1, with D maybe TRBD1 (5 bases). The receptor was derived from a woman in her thirties or forties with Graves disease. Here the CDR3 reads CASSTRQSNTEAFF. CDR3 sequence (DNA): TGTGCCAGCAGTACCCGACAGTCGAACACTGAAGCTTTCTTT.